This note documents a single TCR beta chain sequence. The clone's antigen remains unknown. The sample holds no much larger clone one base away, and base qualities are not on file. From the germline V gene, CDR1 is SNHLY and CDR2 is FYNNEI. Spanning cysteine to phenylalanine, the CDR3 consists of 16 amino acids. CDR3 DNA only is kept here, 48 bases in frame from base 1. Deletion took 0 bases off V and 1 base off J, with a span of 12 bases between the germline ends. The data were obtained in a study of blood T cell repertoires in COVID-19 (dated by TCRdb to the early 2020s). Context from the whole study: The collaborator samples originated in the United States, Italy and Spain and spanned the acute and convalescent phases of COVID-19. The material from the prospective study consisted of cDNA or gDNA derived from T cells, B-cell-depleted T cells, or PBMCs. The dataset comprised deeply sampled blood TCRbeta repertoires from subjects exposed to, actively infected with, or recovered from COVID-19. The repertoires were released in a freely available public database intended as a resource for research on the immune response to SARS-CoV-2. Samples came from the ongoing ImmuneRACE study (first 160 participants) plus 1,254 subjects from 6 global collaborators. A de-identified subject ID, COVID-19 status, age in years and sex were almost always included in the sample metadata. HLA class I and class II types, where available, came from metadata supplied by the sample provider rather than from assay-based typing.

TCRbeta CDR3 regions were amplified from genomic DNA using the immunoSEQ Assay, a bias-controlled multiplex PCR. From the authors' description of their analysis: The number of nucleated cells in each sample was estimated by amplification of reference gene primers within the assay. To quantify the absolute abundance of each unique TCRbeta CDR3 rearrangement, sequence reads were collapsed and filtered. For each sample, productive Simpson clonality was calculated by taking the square root of Simpson's diversity index across productive rearrangements. As stored in TCRdb, this immuneACCESS dataset retains in-frame rearrangements with V and J assigned. A fraction of the clones does not appear; measured against another copy, unresolved V genes explain less than half of the discrepancy, and the remainder lacks a known reason. The V and J calls and clone size come from that table; D and trimming were worked out from the DNA. The sample contains tens of thousands of clones, approximately 85% of them found a single time. Approximately 2.9% of the sample comes from the top ten.

The collaborating institutions used their own protocols to collect whole blood in K2EDTA tubes. For TCRbeta analysis, collaborators shipped samples in one of three forms: frozen whole blood, isolated PBMCs, or DNA extracted from either of those sample types. Results the study describes overall, beyond this receptor: The quantity of clinical and demographic metadata differed by source and by participant and was supplied without curation.

Sequenced input: peripheral blood. This receptor chain uses TRBV2 and TRBJ2-5; a tentative D match to TRBD2 spans 6 bases. The sequence came from a man in his forties or fifties with active COVID-19. For the CDR3, the sequence is CASSEATLAFQETQYF. In nucleotide form, the sequence is TGTGCCAGCAGTGAAGCAACCCTAGCGTTCCAAGAGACCCAGTACTTC.